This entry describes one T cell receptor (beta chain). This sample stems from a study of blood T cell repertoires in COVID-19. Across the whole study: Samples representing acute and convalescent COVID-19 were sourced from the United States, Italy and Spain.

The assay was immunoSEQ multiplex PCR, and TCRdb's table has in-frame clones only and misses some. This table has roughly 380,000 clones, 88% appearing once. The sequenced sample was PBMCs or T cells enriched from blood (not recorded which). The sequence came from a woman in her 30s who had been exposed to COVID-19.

The DNA of the CDR3 is TGTGCCAGCTCCGGCCAGGGACAGGGATTCCATGAGCAGTTCTTC. Amino acids: CASSGQGQGFHEQFF. The rearrangement uses TRBV27 and TRBJ2-1; TRBD1 matches at 9 bases. The germline V gene encodes CDR1 MNHEY and CDR2 SMNVEV (reference sequence). V was clipped by 8 bases and J by 8 bases; unmatched bases: 13. The CDR3 loop spans 15 amino acids.